The source of this T cell receptor beta chain is a study of shared clonotypes between healthy human individuals. The CDR3 runs 14 residues. The germline V and J ends were trimmed by 0 bases and 5 bases, with 7 bases remaining between them. Germline V gives CDR1 LGHNA, CDR2 YSLEER. This clone was observed at least ten times. The sample carries other DNA sequences with the same CDR3. The table came from immunoSEQ multiplex PCR; TCRdb's copy has only in-frame clones and leaves some out. The data contain some 510,000 clones, around 79% of them singletons. This sequence was found in a woman between 40 and 50 years old in good health. Some clones in this sample may be carry-over from other donors' samples. This chain uses TRBV4-3 with TRBJ2-2; D not resolved. The sample comprised PBMCs. CDR3 sequence reads: CASSQDVGTGELFF. The CDR3 DNA reads TGCGCCAGCAGCCAAGATGTGGGAACCGGGGAGCTGTTTTTT.